This T cell receptor beta chain was obtained from a study of cytomegalovirus exposure and HLA in healthy donors. Germline CDR1 SNHLY, CDR2 FYNNEI. The CDR3 has 15 amino acids. V lost 3 bases and J lost 3; bases outside the gene matches: 7. PCR amplification relied on 60 Vbeta primers (plus 13 Jbeta primers). TCRdb's copy holds only in-frame clones and misses some; the assay was immunoSEQ multiplex PCR. The sample lists 190,000 or so clones; 80% were seen once. The rearrangement joins TRBV2 to TRBJ2-7; 8 nucleotides align to TRBD2. Material: PBMCs. The receptor's source is a boy aged 10-17 years in good health and CMV-seronegative. Written as DNA, the CDR3 is TGTGCCAGCAGTGACGGATTAGCGGGGATCTACGAGCAGTACTTC. Translated, it gives CASSDGLAGIYEQYF.